Each of the 5 T cell receptor beta chains below was sequenced from the same sample in a study of CD8 T cells in ankylosing spondylitis. Findings and limits, study-wide: Seemingly distinctive of ankylosing spondylitis blood was a TCR beta motif formed by eight highly homologous variants.

Antigens for these TCRs are unknown. TCRdb independently ran MiXCR on the 5' RACE reads; one entry per CDR3 protein. This table has hundreds of thousands of distinct CDR3 sequences, 12% appearing once. Specimen: blood, either unsorted or a sorted T cell fraction (not recorded which). These receptors were taken from a male donor with ankylosing spondylitis.

J is TRBJ2-7 and V is TRBV12-3 or TRBV12-4; 9 positions agree with TRBD1. V was pared by 9 bases and J by 2 bases, with 17 bases of the junction left unmatched. This CDR3 comprises 17 residues. In DNA form, the CDR3 reads TGTGCCAGTTCCGGGACAGGGTTTGGTCTAGCCCCCTACGAGCAGTACTTC. It codes for CASSGTGFGLAPYEQYF.

This clonotype was counted a few times. V is TRBV7-2 and J is TRBJ2-7; D call uncertain. CDR1 SGHTA and CDR2 FQGNSA come from the germline V gene. The CDR3 totals 14 residues. V lost 2 bases to trimming and J lost 2 bases, with 10 bases between them. The CDR3 nucleotides read TGTGCCAGCAGCTTAAGGATAATGACCTACGAGCAGTACTTC. Its protein is CASSLRIMTYEQYF.

This clonotype has just a few counts. The rearrangement uses TRBV25-1 and TRBJ2-2, with 9 bases identical to TRBD1. CDR3 length: 17 amino acids. V lost 3 bases and J lost 5; bases outside the gene matches: 10. Per germline, CDR1 MGHDK and CDR2 SYGVNS. CDR3 loop: CASSDLTGTGYTGELFF. As DNA, the CDR3 is TGTGCCAGCAGTGATCTTACCGGGACAGGGTATACCGGGGAGCTGTTTTTT.

This clonotype was seen a handful of times. The V gene is TRBV24-1, the J gene TRBJ2-1; TRBD2 agrees at 13 bases. The CDR3 loop spans 16 amino acids. Germline lookup yields CDR1 KGHDR and CDR2 SFDVKD. The ends lost 1 base at V and 10 bases at J; junction bases unmatched: 6. CDR3 DNA: TGTGCCACCAGTGATTTTAGGACTAGCGGGAGTGTCGAGCAGTTCTTC. Translated: CATSDFRTSGSVEQFF.

The chain is built from TRBV7-2 and TRBJ2-5, with a weak D call TRBD2 (5 bases). CDR3 length: 13 residues. CDR1 SGHTA and CDR2 FQGNSA come from the germline V gene. The V end lost 7 bases, the J end lost 1 base, and 10 bases lay between the germline ends. The CDR3 is CASNPGVQETQYF. The CDR3 DNA sequence: TGTGCCAGCAACCCCGGGGTCCAAGAGACCCAGTACTTC.